A single TCR beta chain is shown here with its context. Unique molecular identifiers, one per molecule, were present on every TCR cDNA molecule. Via MiXCR, TCRdb re-called the 5' RACE reads, giving one row per CDR3 protein. The table lists around 63,000 distinct CDR3 sequences, around 8.4% of them singletons, with about 16% in the top ten. Trimming removed 4 bases at V and 5 bases at J, with 5 bases between. The CDR3 is made up of 11 amino acids. Germline V gives CDR1 SGHAT, CDR2 FQDESV (reference sequence). These data belong to a study of spatial heterogeneity in lung cancer. Time point indicated: sample taken at primary tumor resection. Whole RNA from tumor, nontumor lung or frozen PBMC was sequenced unsorted.

The origin of this receptor is a female donor with early-stage non-small cell lung cancer. The chain is built from TRBV11-1 and TRBJ1-1; D remains unclear. Sequenced here: PBMCs, sampled at surgery. Here the CDR3 reads CASSSGTEAFF. The CDR3 DNA is TGTGCCAGCAGCTCCGGGACTGAAGCTTTCTTT.